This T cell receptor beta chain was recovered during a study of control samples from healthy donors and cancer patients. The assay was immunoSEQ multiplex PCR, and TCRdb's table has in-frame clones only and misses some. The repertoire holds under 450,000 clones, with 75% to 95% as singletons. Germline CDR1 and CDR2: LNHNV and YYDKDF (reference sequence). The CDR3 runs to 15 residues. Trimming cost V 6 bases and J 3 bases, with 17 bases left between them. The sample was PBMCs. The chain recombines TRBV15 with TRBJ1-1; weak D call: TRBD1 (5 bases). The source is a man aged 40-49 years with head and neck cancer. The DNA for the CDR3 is TGTGCCACCAGTGAAGGGGTCCTTGGTTACACTGAAGCTTTCTTT. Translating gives CATSEGVLGYTEAFF. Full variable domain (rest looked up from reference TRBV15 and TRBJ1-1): DAMVIQNPRYQVTQFGKPVTLSCSQTLNHNVMYWYQQKSSQAPKLLFHYYDKDFNNEADTPDNFQSRRPNTSFCFLDIRSPGLGDTAMYLCATSEGVLGYTEAFFGQGTRLTVV.